This TCR delta chain was found in a study of Vδ1+ human thymocytes. In the case of this clone: Its cognate antigen is unknown. A junction boundary mismatches the germline segment, possibly from a read error.

The template was reverse-transcribed extracted RNA. The CDR3 regions were amplified by multiplex PCR from V-gene primers to a constant-region primer. TCRdb repeated clone calling on the multiplex PCR reads with CATT. The data contain under 80,000 delta-chain clones, about 35% of them singletons. Germline V gene lookup returns CDR1 TSWWSYY and CDR2 QGS. This CDR3 is 15 amino acids long. Study-wide results and caveats: Unlike peripheral blood Vdelta1+ controls, thymic delta-chain sequences included about 20% Vdelta2 and few Vdelta3. TRG sequences recurred across donors, whereas TRD sequences stayed essentially private. The authors advised highly purified populations and single-cell validation. Thymic TRG and TRD repertoires appeared highly polyclonal.

After alphabeta T cell depletion, CD3+ Vdelta1+ Vdelta2- thymocytes were sorted. The J gene is TRDJ1, the V gene TRDV1; 11 nucleotides agree with TRDD3. Sequencing was performed on Vdelta1+ gamma-delta thymocytes from the thymus. Subset meaning: FACS-sorted CD3+ TCRalphabeta- TCRVdelta1+ TCRVdelta2- thymocytes. The clonotype comes from a boy younger than two who had congenital heart surgery. The CDR3 nucleotides read TGTGCTCTTGGGGAACGTTTTCGACTGGGGGATATACTCATCTTT. It codes for CALGERFRLGDILIF.